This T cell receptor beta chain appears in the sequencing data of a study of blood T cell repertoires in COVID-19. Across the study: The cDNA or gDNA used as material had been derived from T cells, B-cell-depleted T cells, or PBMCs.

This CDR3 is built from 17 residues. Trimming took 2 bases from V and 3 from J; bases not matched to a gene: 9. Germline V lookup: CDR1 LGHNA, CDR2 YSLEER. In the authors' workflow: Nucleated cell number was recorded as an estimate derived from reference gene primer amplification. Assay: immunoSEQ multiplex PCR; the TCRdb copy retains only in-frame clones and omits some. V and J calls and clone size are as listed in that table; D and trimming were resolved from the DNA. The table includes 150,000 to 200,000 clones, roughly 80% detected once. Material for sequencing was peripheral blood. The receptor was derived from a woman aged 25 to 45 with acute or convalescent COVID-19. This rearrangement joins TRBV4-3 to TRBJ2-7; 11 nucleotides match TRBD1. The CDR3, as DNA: TGCGCCAGCAGCCAAAACCCCCCGGGGACAGGGGGCTACGAGCAGTACTTC. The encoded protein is CASSQNPPGTGGYEQYF.